Sequencing of this TCR beta chain was carried out in a study of T cell clonotyping in hematopoietic cell transplantation. Points from the study as a whole: CD4 and CD8 repertoire contributions could not be separated without sorting. Graft donor and pretransplant recipient Inverse Simpson Index values predicted broader posttransplant TCR diversity. After transplant, recipient diversity fell while pathologically expanded clonotypes grew through day 180.

Trimming took 0 bases from V and 5 from J, leaving 10 bases between them. The CDR3 extends over 14 amino acids. Germline loops: CDR1 MNHEY, CDR2 SVGAGI. Concerning this clone: Its antigen remains unidentified.

Measured with immunoSEQ multiplex PCR; TCRdb has only the in-frame clones, and not every one. The table has more than 55,000 clones, around 94% seen once. This sequence originates from a man aged 50 to 60 in good health. Some clones in this sample may be carry-over from other donors' samples. V and J are TRBV6-5 and TRBJ2-5; possibly TRBD2 for D (6 bases). Material: peripheral blood mononuclear cells. CDR3 in amino acids: CASSYSTRAETQYF. DNA for the CDR3: TGTGCCAGCAGTTACTCGACTAGGGCGGAGACCCAGTACTTC.